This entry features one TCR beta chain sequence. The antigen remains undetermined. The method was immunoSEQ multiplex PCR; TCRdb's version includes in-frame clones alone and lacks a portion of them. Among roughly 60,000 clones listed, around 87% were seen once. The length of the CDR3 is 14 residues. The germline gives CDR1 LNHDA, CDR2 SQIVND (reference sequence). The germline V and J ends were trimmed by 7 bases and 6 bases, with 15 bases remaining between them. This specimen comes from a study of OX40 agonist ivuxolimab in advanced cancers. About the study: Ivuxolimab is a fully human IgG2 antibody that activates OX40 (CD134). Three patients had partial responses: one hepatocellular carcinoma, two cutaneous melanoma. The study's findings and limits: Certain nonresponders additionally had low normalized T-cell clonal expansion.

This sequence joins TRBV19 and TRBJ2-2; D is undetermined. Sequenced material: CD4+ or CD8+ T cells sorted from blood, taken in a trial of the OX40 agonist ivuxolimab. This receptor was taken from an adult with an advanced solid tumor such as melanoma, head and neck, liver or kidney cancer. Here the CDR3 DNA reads TGTGCCAGTAAAACTACAGATTCCCCCGGGGAGCTGTTTTTT. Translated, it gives CASKTTDSPGELFF.